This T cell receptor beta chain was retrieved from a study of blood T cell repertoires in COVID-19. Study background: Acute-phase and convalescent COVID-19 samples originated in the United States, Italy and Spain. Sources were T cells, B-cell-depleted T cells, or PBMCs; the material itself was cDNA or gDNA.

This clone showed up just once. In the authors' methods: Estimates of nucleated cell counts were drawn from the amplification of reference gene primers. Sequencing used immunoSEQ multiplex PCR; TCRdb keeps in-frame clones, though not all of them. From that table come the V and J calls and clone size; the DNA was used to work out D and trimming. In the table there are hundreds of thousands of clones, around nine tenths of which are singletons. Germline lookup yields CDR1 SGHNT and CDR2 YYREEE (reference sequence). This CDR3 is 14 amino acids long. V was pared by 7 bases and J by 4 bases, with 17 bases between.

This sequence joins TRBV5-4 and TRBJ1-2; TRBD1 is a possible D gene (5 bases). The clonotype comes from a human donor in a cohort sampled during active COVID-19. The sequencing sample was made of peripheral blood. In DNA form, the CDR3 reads TGTGCCAGCGGGACGATCGCGGGAGGCTATGGCTACACCTTC. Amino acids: CASGTIAGGYGYTF. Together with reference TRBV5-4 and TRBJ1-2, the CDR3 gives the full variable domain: ETGVTQSPTHLIKTRGQQVTLRCSSQSGHNTVSWYQQALGQGPQFIFQYYREEENGRGNFPPRFSGLQFPNYSSELNVNALELDDSALYLCASGTIAGGYGYTFGSGTRLTVV.